The TCR beta chain under discussion was sequenced for a study of blood T cell repertoires in COVID-19. Across the whole study: Donors in the United States, Italy and Spain gave samples during acute or convalescent COVID-19. T cells, B-cell-depleted T cells, or PBMCs provided the cDNA or gDNA that served as material.

The CDR3 consists of 14 residues. Unmatched junction bases numbered 1, after V lost 4 bases and J lost 1 base. Germline V gene sequence: CDR1 LNHDA, CDR2 SQIVND (reference sequence). This table comes from immunoSEQ multiplex PCR, and its TCRdb copy is limited to in-frame clones, with some not included. Of approximately 170,000 clones listed, roughly nine tenths are singletons. The receptor comes from a man between 60 and 70 years old with active or convalescent COVID-19. Material for sequencing was peripheral blood. The chain combines TRBV19 with TRBJ1-1, with 9 bases identical to TRBD1. The CDR3, as DNA: TGTGCCAGTAGTAGGGACAGGGCGAACACTGAAGCTTTCTTT. Protein sequence: CASSRDRANTEAFF. The entire variable domain, with the rest obtained from reference TRBV19 and TRBJ1-1, is as follows: DGGITQSPKYLFRKEGQNVTLSCEQNLNHDAMYWYRQDPGQGLRLIYYSQIVNDFQKGDIAEGYSVSREKKESFPLTVTSAQKNPTAFYLCASSRDRANTEAFFGQGTRLTVV.